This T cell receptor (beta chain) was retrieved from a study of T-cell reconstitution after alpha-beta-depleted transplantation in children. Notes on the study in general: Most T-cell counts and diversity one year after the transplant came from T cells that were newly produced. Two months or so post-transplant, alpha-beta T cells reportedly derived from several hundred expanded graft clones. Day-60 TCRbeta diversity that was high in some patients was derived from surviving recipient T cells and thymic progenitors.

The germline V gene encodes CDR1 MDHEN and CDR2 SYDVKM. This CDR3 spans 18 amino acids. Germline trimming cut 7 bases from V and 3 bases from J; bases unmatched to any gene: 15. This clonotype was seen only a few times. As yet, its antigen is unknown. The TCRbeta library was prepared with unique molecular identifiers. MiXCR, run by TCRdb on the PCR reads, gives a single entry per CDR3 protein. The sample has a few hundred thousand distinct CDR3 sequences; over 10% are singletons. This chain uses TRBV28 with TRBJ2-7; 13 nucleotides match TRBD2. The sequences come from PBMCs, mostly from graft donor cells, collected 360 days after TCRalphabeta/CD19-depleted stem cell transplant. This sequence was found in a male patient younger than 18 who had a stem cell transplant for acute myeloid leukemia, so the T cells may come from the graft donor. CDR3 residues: CASTSLWTSGSLFYEQYF. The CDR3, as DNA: TGTGCCAGCACCTCCCTATGGACTAGCGGGAGCCTCTTCTACGAGCAGTACTTC.